The clone carrying this T cell receptor (beta chain) was observed many times. This specimen belongs to a study of T cells after yellow fever vaccination. It was through 5'RACE template switching that TCR cDNA was made, with a universal primer site and UMIs added. TCRdb re-called the 5' RACE reads through MiXCR, storing one row per CDR3 protein. The table lists about 85,000 distinct CDR3 sequences, less than 15% of them singletons. The CDR3 sequence is 15 residues long. Germline CDR1 is MRHNA and CDR2 is SNTAGT. V lost 3 bases, J lost 4 bases, and 0 bases stayed unmatched. Study-level points and caveats: Subsequent to the booster, the majority of primary-vaccination clones reappeared (around 96% CD4, about 90% CD8). In FACS-sorted repertoires, abundant clonotypes from the bulk population could appear as contaminants.

This sample comprised CD8+ T cells not binding an NS4B(214-222) dextramer, sorted from PBMCs, obtained more than 20 days after the first yellow fever vaccination. The sequence derives from a man aged 18 to 30 who received the YFV17D yellow fever vaccine. The rearrangement joins TRBV6-4 to TRBJ2-3, with 14 bases identical to TRBD2. CDR3 protein: CASSETSGGADTQYF. Written as DNA, the CDR3 is TGTGCCAGCAGTGAGACTAGCGGGGGGGCAGATACGCAGTATTTT.